This T cell receptor beta chain was identified during a study of memory CD4+ T cells and cytomegalovirus serostatus. Single viable CD3+CD4+CD8-CD45RO+ cells were sorted as the memory CD4+ T cells. Per the authors' pipeline: Out-of-frame sequences were removed, leaving 2 million to 2.5 million distinct TCRbeta sequences. Some clones are missing from TCRdb's copy, which holds only in-frame ones; the method was immunoSEQ multiplex PCR. The V and J calls and clone size were taken over from that table, and D and trimming were inferred from the DNA. Among tens of thousands of clones, about three quarters were seen once, and the ten largest hold 0.78%. This CDR3 is built from 14 residues. Germline values: CDR1 SGDLS, CDR2 YYNGEE. V was trimmed by 4 bases and J by 0 bases, leaving 10 bases between them.

The sequence derives from an adult in good health and CMV-seronegative. The J gene is TRBJ1-1, the V gene TRBV9; perhaps TRBD1 as D (5 bases). The sample taken for sequencing was memory CD4+ T cells from blood. CDR3 region: CASSLSGMNTEAFF. The CDR3 nucleotides read TGTGCCAGCAGCCTATCAGGGATGAACACTGAAGCTTTCTTT.